Listed here are 28 T cell receptor beta chains from one sample, sequenced in a study of blood T cell repertoires in COVID-19. The assay was immunoSEQ multiplex PCR, and TCRdb's table has in-frame clones only and misses some. Of about 88,000 clones detected, approximately 88% appear once; the ten largest clones hold roughly 11%. The sequenced material came from peripheral blood. These receptors were taken from a man older than 75 with acute or convalescent COVID-19.

This chain connects TRBV18 to TRBJ2-7; 8 positions agree with TRBD1. The CDR3 consists of 13 residues. V trimming: 4 bases; J trimming: 5 bases; junction bases outside the gene matches: 4. Germline V gene data show CDR1 as KGHSH and CDR2 as LQKENI. CDR3 loop: CASSLQGANEQYF. CDR3 in DNA: TGTGCCAGCTCACTCCAGGGGGCCAACGAGCAGTACTTC.

The rearrangement joins TRBV5-4 to TRBJ2-3; no firm D call. The CDR3 spans 14 residues. Germline CDR1 is SGHNT and CDR2 is YYREEE (reference sequence). Trimming cost V 0 bases and J 0 bases, with 5 bases left between them. CDR3 sequence: CASSLDSSTDTQYF. Written as DNA, the CDR3 is TGTGCCAGCAGCTTGGACAGCAGCACAGATACGCAGTATTTT. The full variable domain, completed using reference TRBV5-4 and TRBJ2-3, is ETGVTQSPTHLIKTRGQQVTLRCSSQSGHNTVSWYQQALGQGPQFIFQYYREEENGRGNFPPRFSGLQFPNYSSELNVNALELDDSALYLCASSLDSSTDTQYFGPGTRLTVL.

The CDR3 coding sequence is TGTGCCAGCAGTGACGGGCCGGGAGTCACAGATACGCAGTATTTT. Protein sequence: CASSDGPGVTDTQYF. The chain couples TRBV6-4 to TRBJ2-3; a possible D gene is TRBD2 (6 bases). Trimming removed 2 bases at V and 2 bases at J, with 11 bases between. The germline CDR1 and CDR2 sequences are MRHNA and SNTAGT. CDR3 length equals 15 residues.

The rearrangement links TRBV15 to TRBJ2-5; 12 bases fit TRBD2. The CDR3 length is 15 residues. Unmatched junction bases numbered 5, after V lost 4 bases and J lost 5 bases. Germline CDR1 is LNHNV and CDR2 is YYDKDF (reference sequence). The CDR3 here is CATSTRLAGAETQYF. DNA of the CDR3: TGTGCCACCAGCACAAGACTAGCGGGAGCCGAGACCCAGTACTTC.

J is TRBJ2-2 and V is TRBV2; the match to TRBD1 covers 9 bases. The CDR3 runs 14 residues. With 9 bases clipped from V and 6 bases from J, the junction kept 8 bases outside the gene matches. CDR1 is SNHLY, CDR2 FYNNEI, per germline. The CDR3 DNA follows: TGTGCCAGGACGGGACAGGGCAATTCCGGGGAGCTGTTTTTT. This encodes CARTGQGNSGELFF.

This chain connects TRBV5-1 to TRBJ2-2; 10 nucleotides match TRBD2. The V gene end was trimmed by 1 base and the J gene end by 4 bases; junction bases not matched to a gene: 1. The V gene's germline CDR1 is SGHRS and CDR2 YFSETQ. The CDR3 has 15 amino acids. CDR3 sequence reads: CASSLLAGATGELFF. CDR3 DNA: TGCGCCAGCAGCTTGCTAGCGGGGGCCACCGGGGAGCTGTTTTTT.

The V gene is TRBV11-2, the J gene TRBJ2-2; 10 nucleotides agree with TRBD2. V trimming: 0 bases; J trimming: 6 bases; junction bases outside the gene matches: 1. This CDR3 has 15 amino acids. Looked up from germline, CDR1 is SGHAT and CDR2 is FQNNGV. The CDR3 spells CASSLEGTSAGELFF. CDR3 nucleotide sequence: TGTGCCAGCAGCTTAGAAGGGACTAGCGCCGGGGAGCTGTTTTTT.

This clone was picked up a small number of times. The chain employs TRBV7-2 and TRBJ2-6; D remains unclear. Germline V gives CDR1 SGHTA, CDR2 FQGNSA. The CDR3 has 15 amino acids. The ends were cut back, 5 bases at V and 0 bases at J, with 8 bases in the middle. The CDR3 region is CASSLSLSGANVLTF. In nucleotides, the CDR3 is TGTGCCAGCAGCCTAAGCCTCTCTGGGGCCAACGTCCTGACTTTC.

This chain uses TRBV6-6 with TRBJ2-1, with 16 positions matching TRBD2. The junction had 3 bases not matched to a gene; V was cut back by 5 bases and J by 8 bases. Germline CDR1 and CDR2: MNHNY and SVGAGI (reference sequence). CDR3 length: 15 amino acids. This chain's CDR3 is CASSMGLAGGYEQFF. The DNA for the CDR3 is TGTGCCAGCAGTATGGGACTAGCGGGGGGGTATGAGCAGTTCTTC.

V gene TRBV6-5 combines with J gene TRBJ1-5, with D possibly TRBD1 on 5 matching bases. This CDR3 spans 14 amino acids. The V end was cut by 6 bases, the J end by 6 bases, with 15 bases between. Germline-derived CDR1 and CDR2 are MNHEY and SVGAGI. CDR3 bases: TGTGCCAGCAGCTACGGCCCCGGGGGTCAGCCCCAGCATTTT. It yields the protein CASSYGPGGQPQHF.

The J gene is TRBJ2-7, the V gene TRBV7-9; 7 nucleotides agree with TRBD1. The CDR3 loop spans 15 amino acids. The ends lost 1 base at V and 5 bases at J; junction bases unmatched: 8. Germline V gene data show CDR1 as SEHNR and CDR2 as FQNEAQ (reference sequence). CDR3 in amino acids: CASSLVLQGSHEQYF. Here the CDR3 DNA reads TGTGCCAGCAGCTTAGTGTTACAGGGGAGTCACGAGCAGTACTTC.

The chain couples TRBV6-6 to TRBJ1-2, with D tentatively TRBD1 (5 bases). The CDR3 consists of 13 residues. V lost 8 bases and J 5 bases, leaving 15 bases between the germline ends. Germline values: CDR1 MNHNY, CDR2 SVGAGI (reference sequence). The chain's CDR3 is CASDRQHLYGYTF. The CDR3 region has the DNA TGTGCCAGCGATCGACAGCACCTTTATGGCTACACCTTC.

This chain joins TRBV6-5 and TRBJ2-4; D might be TRBD2 (6 bases). The V end lost 2 bases, the J end lost 9 bases, and 11 bases lay between the germline ends. CDR1 is MNHEY and CDR2 is SVGAGI in the germline V gene. The CDR3 has 13 residues. The CDR3 bases are TGTGCCAGCAGTTACGGGGAGGACTCCATTCAGTACTTC. Its translation: CASSYGEDSIQYF.

The rearrangement uses TRBV9 and TRBJ2-7; 9 nucleotides align to TRBD1. The germline V gene encodes CDR1 SGDLS and CDR2 YYNGEE. The CDR3 has 13 amino acids. The V and J ends lost 7 bases and 3 bases, in that order; junction bases with no gene match: 5. CDR3: CASSTGGGYEQYF. CDR3 bases: TGTGCCAGCTCCACAGGGGGCGGCTACGAGCAGTACTTC. The variable domain in full, completed from reference TRBV9 and TRBJ2-7, reads DSGVTQTPKHLITATGQRVTLRCSPRSGDLSVYWYQQSLDQGLQFLIQYYNGEERAKGNILERFSAQQFPDLHSELNLSSLELGDSALYFCASSTGGGYEQYFGPGTRLTVT.

The chain couples TRBV10-3 to TRBJ2-1, with unresolved D. The CDR3 contains 11 residues. Trimming cost V 8 bases and J 6 bases, with 8 bases left between them. Germline V gives CDR1 ENHRY, CDR2 SYGVKD. The CDR3 is CAIASINEQFF. The CDR3 DNA reads as TGTGCCATCGCTAGTATCAATGAGCAGTTCTTC.

This clone was counted once. The genes are TRBV5-1 and TRBJ1-1; tentatively, D is TRBD1 (6 bases). The CDR3 contains 16 residues. Trimming pared 0 bases from V and 4 bases from J, leaving 16 bases between. Per the germline V gene, CDR1 is SGHRS and CDR2 is YFSETQ. In DNA, the CDR3 is TGCGCCAGCAGCTTGGCAGGGGCTTACTCCGGCACTGAAGCTTTCTTT. Its protein is CASSLAGAYSGTEAFF. Combining the CDR3 with reference TRBV5-1 and TRBJ1-1 gives the whole variable domain KAGVTQTPRYLIKTRGQQVTLSCSPISGHRSVSWYQQTPGQGLQFLFEYFSETQRNKGNFPGRFSGRQFSNSRSEMNVSTLELGDSALYLCASSLAGAYSGTEAFFGQGTRLTVV.

This chain joins TRBV13 and TRBJ2-7, with 8 bases identical to TRBD1. V lost 4 bases and J lost 5; bases outside the gene matches: 13. The CDR3 totals 16 residues. From germline, CDR1 is PRHDT and CDR2 FYEKMQ (reference sequence). CDR3 in amino acids: CASSSQDRVLSHEQYF. CDR3 coding DNA: TGTGCCAGCAGCTCCCAGGACAGGGTTTTATCCCACGAGCAGTACTTC.

This chain links TRBV7-2 with TRBJ1-6; the match to TRBD1 covers 10 bases. Trimming at V came to 5 bases and at J to 9 bases, leaving 7 bases not matched to a gene. Germline CDR1 SGHTA, CDR2 FQGNSA. This CDR3 has 15 residues. CDR3 nucleotide sequence: TGTGCCAGCAGCATGCGGGACAGGGGTACTTCACCCCTCCACTTT. Protein product: CASSMRDRGTSPLHF.

The chain is built from TRBV2 and TRBJ1-2; D perhaps matches TRBD1 (5 bases). V was clipped by 7 bases and J by 4 bases, with 13 bases between them. The CDR3 is 13 residues long. CDR1 is SNHLY, CDR2 FYNNEI, per germline. The CDR3 region is CASTTQVIYGYTF. CDR3 bases: TGTGCCAGCACGACACAGGTCATCTATGGCTACACCTTC.

The chain is built from TRBV28 and TRBJ1-2; the match to TRBD1 covers 7 bases. CDR3 size: 13 residues. Germline CDR1 reads MDHEN; CDR2 reads SYDVKM. Trimming cost V 6 bases and J 7 bases; bases outside gene matches: 8. The CDR3 sequence is CASSLGGAFGYTF. For the CDR3, the DNA is TGTGCCAGCAGCCTAGGGGGCGCGTTTGGCTACACCTTC.

As regards this clone: This sample also contains other DNA sequences that code for the same CDR3. This chain connects TRBV6-5 to TRBJ1-3, with TRBD1 identical over 7 bases. V lost 4 bases to trimming and J lost 3 bases; unmatched junction nucleotides: 0. The CDR3 has 13 residues. Germline CDR1 is MNHEY and CDR2 is SVGAGI. The CDR3, as DNA: TGTGCCAGCAGTTCAGGGGGTGGAAACACCATATATTTT. It yields the protein CASSSGGGNTIYF.

This clone was seen more than once but under ten times. This rearrangement joins TRBV20-1 to TRBJ1-2, with TRBD1 as a possible D gene (6 bases). Germline V lookup: CDR1 DFQATT, CDR2 SNEGSKA (reference sequence). The CDR3 consists of 11 residues. Trimming removed 4 bases from V and 4 bases from J, with 7 bases in between. CDR3 amino acids: CSATDSYGYTF. The DNA for the CDR3 is TGCAGTGCTACGGACAGCTATGGCTACACCTTC.

CDR3 nucleotides: TGTGCCAGCAGTACCAGACAGGGGGCGGTCAATCAGCCCCAGCATTTT. This encodes CASSTRQGAVNQPQHF. The chain couples TRBV27 to TRBJ1-5; 10 nucleotides match TRBD1. Looked up from germline, CDR1 is MNHEY and CDR2 is SMNVEV (reference sequence). CDR3 length equals 16 residues. Trimming cost V 5 bases and J 3 bases; bases outside gene matches: 7.

The rearrangement uses TRBV6-1 and TRBJ1-3, with 12 positions matching TRBD1. V dropped 5 bases and J dropped 6; count of bases not matched to a gene: 5. This CDR3 is 15 amino acids long. CDR1 and CDR2 from the germline V gene are MNHNS and SASEGT. The CDR3 DNA is TGTGCCAGCAGTTCACTGGGACAGGGGGCAAACACCATATATTTT. Amino acid sequence: CASSSLGQGANTIYF.

J is TRBJ1-6 and V is TRBV15; D gene unclear. The CDR3 runs 18 residues. Trimming left V 0 bases short and J 1 base short, with 13 bases between. CDR1 is LNHNV, CDR2 YYDKDF, per germline (reference sequence). The CDR3: CATSRDPSTSSYNSPLHF. DNA of the CDR3: TGTGCCACCAGCAGAGATCCTAGCACCTCTTCCTATAATTCACCCCTCCACTTT.

The V and J genes are TRBV11-3 and TRBJ2-1; D is perhaps TRBD1 (5 bases). Germline V gene sequence: CDR1 SGHNT, CDR2 YENEEA. The V end lost 1 base, the J end lost 7 bases, and 14 bases lay between the germline ends. The CDR3 is made up of 15 amino acids. CDR3 loop: CASSLGAGMWNEQFF. The CDR3 DNA reads as TGTGCCAGCAGCTTAGGGGCAGGGATGTGGAATGAGCAGTTCTTC.

The chain couples TRBV5-1 to TRBJ1-2, with D tentatively TRBD1 (5 bases). V was trimmed by 0 bases and J by 4 bases, leaving 10 bases between them. The CDR3 is 14 residues long. In germline, CDR1 is SGHRS, CDR2 YFSETQ. CDR3 DNA sequence: TGCGCCAGCAGCTTGGAGCGGGACCTCTATGGCTACACCTTC. Its translation: CASSLERDLYGYTF.

The chain uses TRBV29-1 and TRBJ1-1, with TRBD1 matching 8 bases. CDR3 length: 13 residues. Germline CDR1 and CDR2: SQVTM and ANQGSEA. The trim removed 5 bases at V and 4 bases at J, leaving 6 bases unmatched. The CDR3 spells CSVCWTGCTEAFF. The CDR3 coding sequence is TGCAGCGTTTGTTGGACAGGGTGCACTGAAGCTTTCTTT. Combining the CDR3 with reference TRBV29-1 and TRBJ1-1 gives the whole variable domain SAVISQKPSRDICQRGTSLTIQCQVDSQVTMMFWYRQQPGQSLTLIATANQGSEATYESGFVIDKFPISRPNLTFSTLTVSNMSPEDSSIYLCSVCWTGCTEAFFGQGTRLTVV.